The rows below give T cell receptor beta chains drawn from one sample of a study of metastatic and nonmetastatic thyroid tumors. From the PCR reads, TCRdb re-called clones with MiXCR. The table includes 9,500 to 15,000 clones, about 31% detected once. Sequenced sample: tumor tissue. Source of these receptors: a female donor with papillary thyroid cancer or a benign thyroid nodule (not recorded which). Some clones in this sample may be carry-over from other donors' samples. Each CDR3 is given with its conserved first and last residue. The D gene is left open where the match is weak. The size field is filled for only some rows; it gives once, few, many or a size class.

TRBV6-5	TRBJ1-5	.	.	13	TGTGCCAGCAGTTACACCGCGGTCCAGCCCCAGCATTTT	CASSYTAVQPQHF
TRBV9	TRBJ1-5	.	many	13	TGTGCCAGCAGCGGCGGGAGGGATCAGCCCCAGCATTTT	CASSGGRDQPQHF
TRBV6-1	TRBJ1-6	.	.	13	TGTGCCAGCAGTACCGATGCACAATCACCCCTCCACTTT	CASSTDAQSPLHF
TRBV27	TRBJ2-1	TRBD2	medium-sized	17	TGTGCCAGCAGTTGGGGTAGCGGGAGTCCCGCCTACAATGAGCAGTTCTTC	CASSWGSGSPAYNEQFF
TRBV2	TRBJ1-1	.	.	14	TGTGCCAGCAGGATTAGGGGACAGAACACTGAAGCTTTCTTT	CASRIRGQNTEAFF
TRBV18	TRBJ2-5	TRBD1	many	14	TGTGCCAGCTCATCCACAGGGGATGGGGAGACCCAGTACTTC	CASSSTGDGETQYF
TRBV5-1	TRBJ2-2	.	.	13	TGCGCCAGCAGCTCGTTAGAGGCCGGGGAGCTGTTTTTT	CASSSLEAGELFF
TRBV29-1	TRBJ1-1	.	many	13	TGCAGCGTTGTGACATCCCCCGGGGCTGAAGCTTTCTTT	CSVVTSPGAEAFF
TRBV29-1	TRBJ2-2	TRBD2	many	18	TGCAGCGTTGAAGATTCACAGGGACTAGCGGGAAACACCGGGGAGCTGTTTTTT	CSVEDSQGLAGNTGELFF
TRBV14	TRBJ2-1	TRBD2	many	19	TGTGCCAGCAGCCGAAGACCAGCGGGAGGGCCCTCTGGGTACAATGAGCAGTTCTTC	CASSRRPAGGPSGYNEQFF
TRBV28	TRBJ1-2	TRBD1	few	16	TGTGCCAGCAGTTTACCCTACAGGGGACGTGTCTATGGCTATACCTTC	CASSLPYRGRVYGYTF
TRBV30	TRBJ1-2	TRBD1	.	13	TGTGCCTGGAGTGGGGGACAGTACTATGGCTACACCTTC	CAWSGGQYYGYTF
TRBV19	TRBJ2-1	TRBD2	few	15	TGTGCCAGTAGGCTACTAGCGGGCAGGCTCGGTGAGCAGTTCTTC	CASRLLAGRLGEQFF
TRBV11-2	TRBJ2-7	.	.	15	TGTGCCAGCAGCCCAGGGGACTCAAGCTCCTACGAGCAGTACTTC	CASSPGDSSSYEQYF
TRBV6-2/TRBV6-3	TRBJ2-7	.	.	15	TGTGCCAGCAGGGACGTGGGACTGCCCTCCTACGAGCAGTACTTC	CASRDVGLPSYEQYF
TRBV28	TRBJ1-2	.	medium-sized	12	TGTGCCAGCAGGTCCACGTCCAGCCGGTACACCTTC	CASRSTSSRYTF
TRBV20-1	TRBJ1-2	.	.	15	TGCAGTGCTAGAGGAAGCAGGGACCGCAACTATGGCTACACCTTC	CSARGSRDRNYGYTF
TRBV5-1	TRBJ2-7	.	.	14	TGCGCCAGCAGCTCCCCCCGGCGGCCCTACGAGCAGTACTTC	CASSSPRRPYEQYF
TRBV12-3/TRBV12-4	TRBJ2-1	TRBD2	few	16	TGTGCCAGCAGTTCAGAGACTAGCGGGTGGAACAATGAGCAGTTCTTC	CASSSETSGWNNEQFF
TRBV4-1	TRBJ1-2	TRBD1	.	16	TGCGCCAGCAGCCAAGCTGGGACAGGTTCTAACTATGGCTACACCTTC	CASSQAGTGSNYGYTF
TRBV7-2	TRBJ2-7	TRBD1	medium-sized	15	TGTGCCAGCAGCTTAAGGACAGGGGGCTCCTACGAGCAGTACTTC	CASSLRTGGSYEQYF
TRBV9	TRBJ1-1	.	.	17	TGTGCCAGCAGCGTTTCGCCCGCACAGGGAATGAACACTGAAGCTTTCTTT	CASSVSPAQGMNTEAFF
TRBV18	TRBJ2-7	.	.	15	TGTGCCAGCTCACCGGGGGGACAAGGCCGCTACGAGCAGTACTTC	CASSPGGQGRYEQYF
TRBV6-2/TRBV6-3	TRBJ2-1	TRBD2	medium-sized	16	TGTGCCAGCAGGAGGCTTAGCGGGAGATCCTACAATGAGCAGTTCTTC	CASRRLSGRSYNEQFF
TRBV12-3/TRBV12-4	TRBJ1-5	.	.	19	TGTGCCAGCAGTTTAAGGTCGCCAGGGGCGCGGGGTAGCAATCAGCCCCAGCATTTT	CASSLRSPGARGSNQPQHF
TRBV6-2/TRBV6-3	TRBJ2-7	TRBD2	medium-sized	16	TGTGCCAGCAGTCCCCGAAAGGTAGCGGGAAGGTGGGAGCAGTACTTC	CASSPRKVAGRWEQYF
TRBV11-2	TRBJ2-1	.	.	13	TGTGCCAGCAGCCCCTCTAGCGTCGGTGAGCAGTTCTTC	CASSPSSVGEQFF
TRBV7-2	TRBJ1-1	TRBD1	.	14	TGTGCCAGCAGCTCCACAGGGGGCTACACTGAAGCTTTCTTT	CASSSTGGYTEAFF
TRBV12-3/TRBV12-4	TRBJ1-4	TRBD1	.	14	TGTGCCAGCAGTGGGGGACAGTACGGCGAAAAACTGTTTTTT	CASSGGQYGEKLFF
TRBV7-6	TRBJ2-3	TRBD2	.	15	TGTGCCAGCAGCTTAGCGGGAGGGCCGGCAGATACGCAGTATTTT	CASSLAGGPADTQYF
TRBV28	TRBJ2-7	.	few	14	TGTGCCAGCAGTCCCCTTTTGTGGAGGTACGACCAGTGCTTC	CASSPLLWRYDQCF
TRBV6-1	TRBJ2-1	TRBD2	many	15	TGTGCCAGCAGTCCGACTAGCGGGGGCTACAATGAGCAGTTCTTC	CASSPTSGGYNEQFF
TRBV5-7	TRBJ2-2	TRBD2	.	14	TGTGCCAGCAGTACAGCGGGAGTGGGCGGGGAGCTGTTTTTT	CASSTAGVGGELFF
TRBV19	TRBJ2-1	.	.	14	TGTGCCAGTAGTTTTCTCGGGAGTCACAATGAGCAGTTCTTC	CASSFLGSHNEQFF
TRBV28	TRBJ1-4	.	many	14	TGTGCCAGCAGTTTAGAGGGGAGAGGGGAAAAACTGTTTTTT	CASSLEGRGEKLFF
TRBV5-1	TRBJ2-7	.	once	13	TGCGCCAGCAGCTTGACCTACAGGGACGAGCAGTACTTC	CASSLTYRDEQYF
TRBV6-1	TRBJ1-6	TRBD1	few	16	TGTGCCAGCAGACGCAAGGGACAGGGTATCAGTTCACCCCTCCACTTT	CASRRKGQGISSPLHF
TRBV6-1	TRBJ1-2	.	few	13	TGTGCCAGCAGTGCGTACTACAGGGATGGCTACACCTTC	CASSAYYRDGYTF
TRBV13	TRBJ1-6	.	.	14	TGTGCCAGCAGCTTAAGGGGGGTTAATTCACCCCTCCACTTT	CASSLRGVNSPLHF
TRBV20-1	TRBJ2-7	.	.	14	TGCAGTGCTAGAGATGAACTAGCAGTTTACGAGCAGTACTTC	CSARDELAVYEQYF
TRBV29-1	TRBJ1-1	.	many	10	TGCAGCGCAAGGGACACTGAAGCTTTCTTT	CSARDTEAFF
TRBV2	TRBJ1-1	.	few	13	TGTGCCAGCGGCAGATCTATGAACACTGAAGCTTTCTTT	CASGRSMNTEAFF
TRBV7-2	TRBJ1-3	TRBD1	.	15	TGTGCCAGCAGCTATGGACAGGGAAAAGGCAACACCATATATTTT	CASSYGQGKGNTIYF
TRBV6-1	TRBJ2-1	.	medium-sized	12	TGTGCCAGCAGGGACAGCTACAATGAGCAGTTCTTC	CASRDSYNEQFF
TRBV9	TRBJ2-7	.	large	12	TGTGCCAGCAGCCCCGGAGGAGGCGAGCAGTACTTC	CASSPGGGEQYF
TRBV28	TRBJ1-4	TRBD1	.	15	TGTGCCAGCAGTGGGGGGGACAGCCTTAATGAAAAACTGTTTTTT	CASSGGDSLNEKLFF
TRBV20-1	TRBJ1-5	.	many	17	TGCAGTGCAAACCTCCTTGACAGGCCCTATAGCAATCAGCCCCAGCATTTT	CSANLLDRPYSNQPQHF
TRBV15	TRBJ2-1	TRBD2	few	16	TGTGCCACCAGCATCTCCGGGACTAGCGGGAGAGGCGAGCAGTTCTTC	CATSISGTSGRGEQFF
TRBV27	TRBJ2-3	.	few	14	TGTGCCAGCAGTCTACCGGGGAGCACAGATACGCAGTATTTT	CASSLPGSTDTQYF
TRBV30	TRBJ1-2	.	.	13	TGTGCCTGGAGTTCGGGACCGCCCGGTGGCTACACCTTC	CAWSSGPPGGYTF
TRBV6-5	TRBJ2-3	.	many	12	TGTGCCAGCAGTTACTCGTCAGATACGCAGTATTTT	CASSYSSDTQYF
TRBV28	TRBJ2-2	.	.	12	TGTGCCATGGAGGGCGACACCGGGGAGCTGTTTTTT	CAMEGDTGELFF
TRBV6-1	TRBJ2-7	TRBD1	medium-sized	12	TGTGCCAGCAGATCAAACAGGGGCGAGCAGTACTTC	CASRSNRGEQYF
TRBV9	TRBJ1-5	.	.	14	TGTGCCAGCAGCGTAGGGGGAGACAATCAGCCCCAGCATTTT	CASSVGGDNQPQHF